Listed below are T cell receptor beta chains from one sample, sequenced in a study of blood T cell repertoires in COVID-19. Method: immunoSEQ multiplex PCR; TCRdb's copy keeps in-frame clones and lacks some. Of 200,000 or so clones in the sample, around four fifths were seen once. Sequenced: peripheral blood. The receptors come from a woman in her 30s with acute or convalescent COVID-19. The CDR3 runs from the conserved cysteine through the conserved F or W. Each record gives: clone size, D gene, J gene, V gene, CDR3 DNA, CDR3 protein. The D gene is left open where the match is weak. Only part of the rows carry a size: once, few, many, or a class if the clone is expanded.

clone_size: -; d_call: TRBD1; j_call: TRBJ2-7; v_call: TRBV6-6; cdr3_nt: TGTGCCAGCAGTGACGGGACAGAGAGGTCCTACGAGCAGTACTTC; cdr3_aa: CASSDGTERSYEQYF
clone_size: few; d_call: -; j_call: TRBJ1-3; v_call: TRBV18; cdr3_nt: TGTGCCAGCTCAATCCACAGGGAGTTTACCGGAAACACCATATATTTT; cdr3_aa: CASSIHREFTGNTIYF
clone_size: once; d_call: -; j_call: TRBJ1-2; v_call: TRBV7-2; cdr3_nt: TGTGCCAGCAGCTTAGAGGGGTTACTGAGGGGCTACACCTTC; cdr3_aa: CASSLEGLLRGYTF
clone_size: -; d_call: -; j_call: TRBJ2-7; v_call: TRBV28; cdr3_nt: TGTGCCAGCAGTTTATCATCGGGGTTCGAGGTTGAATACTTC; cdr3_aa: CASSLSSGFEVEYF
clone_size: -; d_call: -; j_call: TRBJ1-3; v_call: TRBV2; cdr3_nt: TGTGCCAGCCGATCCGGGGGAGAAAACACCATATATTTT; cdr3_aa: CASRSGGENTIYF
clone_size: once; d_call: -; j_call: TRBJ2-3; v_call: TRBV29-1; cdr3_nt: TGCAGCGTTGCTTTATCAGATACGCAGTATTTT; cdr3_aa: CSVALSDTQYF
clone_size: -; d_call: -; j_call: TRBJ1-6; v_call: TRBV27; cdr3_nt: TGTGCCAGCAGTTTTCAGGGCAGCATCCCTCCCCTCCACTTT; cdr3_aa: CASSFQGSIPPLHF
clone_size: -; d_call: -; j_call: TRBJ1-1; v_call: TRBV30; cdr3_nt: TGTGCCTGGAGCGCCTGGGGGGGGACAAACACTGAAGCTTTCTTT; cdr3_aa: CAWSAWGGTNTEAFF
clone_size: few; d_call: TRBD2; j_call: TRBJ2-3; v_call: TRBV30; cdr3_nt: TGTGCCTGGAGTGCCCTCCAAGCGGGGGGCCATCGAAACACAGATACGCAGTATTTT; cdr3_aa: CAWSALQAGGHRNTDTQYF
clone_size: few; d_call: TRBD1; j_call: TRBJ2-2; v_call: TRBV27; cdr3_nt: TGTGCCAGCAGTTCTCGACTGACAGGGGGTGGGGAGCTGTTTTTT; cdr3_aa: CASSSRLTGGGELFF
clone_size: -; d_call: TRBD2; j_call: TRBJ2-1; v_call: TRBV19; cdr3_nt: TGTGCCAGTAGACTAGCGGGAGGTACAATATTAGAGCAGTTCTTC; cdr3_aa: CASRLAGGTILEQFF
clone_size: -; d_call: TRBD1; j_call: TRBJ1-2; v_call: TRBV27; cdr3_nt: TGTGCCAGCAGTTTAGGTTATAAGGGGGCAGGTGGCTACACCTTC; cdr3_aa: CASSLGYKGAGGYTF
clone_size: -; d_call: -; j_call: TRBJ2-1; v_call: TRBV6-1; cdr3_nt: TGTGCCAGCAGTGGACAAGGGTCGTCAGAGGGCTTCTACAATGAGCAGTTCTTC; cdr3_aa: CASSGQGSSEGFYNEQFF
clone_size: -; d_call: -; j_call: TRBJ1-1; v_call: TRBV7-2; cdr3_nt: TGTGCCAGCAGCTTAACCTGGGGCGCTGAAGCTTTCTTT; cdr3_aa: CASSLTWGAEAFF
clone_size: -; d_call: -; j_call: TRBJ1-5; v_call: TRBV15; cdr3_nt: TGTGCCACCAGCCAGGGCACTAGCAATCAGCCCCAGCATTTT; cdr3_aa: CATSQGTSNQPQHF
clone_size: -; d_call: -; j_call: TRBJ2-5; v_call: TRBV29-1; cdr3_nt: TGCAGCGCTGGAGGGGAGACCCAGTACTTC; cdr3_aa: CSAGGETQYF